Listed here are 21 T cell receptor beta chains from one sample, sequenced in a study of cytomegalovirus exposure and HLA in healthy donors. The primer mix had 60 Vbeta and 13 Jbeta primers. The assay was immunoSEQ multiplex PCR, and TCRdb's table has in-frame clones only and misses some. The repertoire holds 100,000 to 150,000 clones, with more than 65% as singletons. The sequenced sample consisted of PBMCs. The receptor set was obtained from a man aged 18 to 30 in good health and CMV-seropositive.

This clone turned up a few times. The rearrangement links TRBV6-1 to TRBJ1-5; D ambiguous. The V end lost 0 bases, the J end lost 6 bases, and 9 bases lay between the germline ends. The CDR3 has 14 amino acids. Germline CDR1 and CDR2: MNHNS and SASEGT. Here the CDR3 DNA reads TGTGCCAGCAGTGAAGCATCGTCCGTTCAGCCCCAGCATTTT. This translates into CASSEASSVQPQHF.

The chain employs TRBV4-1 and TRBJ1-5; a weak D match, TRBD1 (6 bases). Germline V gene sequence: CDR1 MGHRA, CDR2 YSYEKL. V was cut by 0 bases and J by 5 bases, with 17 bases left in between. This CDR3 contains 17 residues. The CDR3 protein is CASSQDPLGQIYQPQHF. The CDR3 region has the DNA TGCGCCAGCAGCCAAGATCCCCTAGGACAGATCTATCAGCCCCAGCATTTT.

This clone was counted between two and nine times. The same CDR3 arises from other DNA sequences in this sample as well. The CDR3 coding sequence is TGTGCCAGTAGTATGGCGGGGGGGAGCACTGAAGCTTTCTTT. The encoded protein is CASSMAGGSTEAFF. The chain joins TRBV19 to TRBJ1-1; D perhaps matches TRBD1 (5 bases). Germline V CDR1 and CDR2: LNHDA, SQIVND (reference sequence). The ends were cut back, 3 bases at V and 4 bases at J, with 12 bases in the middle. This CDR3 is built from 14 residues.

The chain carries TRBV19 and TRBJ1-2; D not certain. Trimming shortened V by 3 bases and J by 2 bases, and 10 bases separated the two germline ends. Looked up from germline, CDR1 is LNHDA and CDR2 is SQIVND (reference sequence). This CDR3 has 14 residues. The CDR3 loop reads CASSMSVSNYGYTF. The CDR3 coding sequence is TGTGCCAGTAGTATGTCAGTCTCCAACTATGGCTACACCTTC.

The chain employs TRBV2 and TRBJ2-7, with 9 bases fitting TRBD2. This CDR3 region has 16 residues. V gave up 5 bases and J gave up 5 bases; unmatched junction bases: 13. Germline-derived CDR1 and CDR2 are SNHLY and FYNNEI. DNA of the CDR3: TGTGCCAGCAGTCGACTAGCGGTCCCCCAACGGGACGAGCAGTACTTC. Translated, it gives CASSRLAVPQRDEQYF.

The V call is TRBV5-1, the J call TRBJ2-1; 14 bases are a match to TRBD2. CDR1 is SGHRS and CDR2 is YFSETQ in the germline V gene. The trim removed 4 bases at V and 5 bases at J, leaving 2 bases unmatched. The CDR3 sequence is 15 residues long. As DNA, the CDR3 is TGCGCCAGCAGCAAGGGACTAGCGGGGGACAATGAGCAGTTCTTC. It translates to CASSKGLAGDNEQFF. Using reference TRBV5-1 and TRBJ2-1 for the parts outside the CDR3, the full variable domain is KAGVTQTPRYLIKTRGQQVTLSCSPISGHRSVSWYQQTPGQGLQFLFEYFSETQRNKGNFPGRFSGRQFSNSRSEMNVSTLELGDSALYLCASSKGLAGDNEQFFGPGTRLTVL.

The rearrangement links TRBV2 to TRBJ2-3; 8 bases map to TRBD2. The CDR3 extends over 14 amino acids. The germline V gene encodes CDR1 SNHLY and CDR2 FYNNEI. Trimming cost V 5 bases and J 1 base; bases outside gene matches: 2. The CDR3 region has the DNA TGTGCCAGCAGTTATAGCGGGGGCACAGATACGCAGTATTTT. Residues: CASSYSGGTDTQYF.

This chain connects TRBV5-4 to TRBJ1-1, with D perhaps TRBD1 (6 bases). Trimming took 2 bases from V and 3 from J, leaving 17 bases between them. The length of the CDR3 is 16 residues. Germline V gene data show CDR1 as SGHNT and CDR2 as YYREEE (reference sequence). The CDR3 sequence is CASSLENREGDTEAFF. CDR3 nucleotide sequence: TGTGCCAGCAGCTTAGAAAACAGGGAAGGGGACACTGAAGCTTTCTTT.

In this sample, this clone turned up once. The CDR3 sequence is CASSLRGTGTYEQYF. For the CDR3, the DNA is TGTGCCAGCAGTTTAAGGGGAACTGGAACCTACGAGCAGTACTTC. The rearrangement links TRBV27 to TRBJ2-7, with D perhaps TRBD1 (5 bases). CDR1 is MNHEY, CDR2 SMNVEV, per germline (reference sequence). V was shortened by 2 bases and J by 2 bases, with 13 bases between the two germline ends. CDR3 length: 15 amino acids.

This rearrangement joins TRBV19 to TRBJ2-4, with 7 bases matching TRBD1. CDR3 size: 17 residues. V lost 3 bases and J lost 1; bases outside the gene matches: 9. From germline, CDR1 is LNHDA and CDR2 SQIVND (reference sequence). The CDR3 sequence is CASSIWTGDTAKNIQYF. The CDR3 nucleotides read TGTGCCAGTAGTATCTGGACAGGAGATACCGCCAAAAACATTCAGTACTTC.

The chain is built from TRBV19 and TRBJ1-2; possible D gene TRBD1, 6 bases. V was pared by 5 bases and J by 7 bases, with 14 bases between. Germline CDR1 reads LNHDA; CDR2 reads SQIVND (reference sequence). The CDR3 contains 13 residues. The CDR3 region is CASSEGVRFGYTF. The CDR3 DNA sequence: TGTGCCAGTAGTGAGGGGGTACGATTTGGCTACACCTTC.

The chain combines TRBV29-1 with TRBJ1-2; D gene uncertain. CDR3 length: 15 residues. Trimming stripped 5 bases from V and 5 bases from J, with 21 bases between. Germline CDR1 and CDR2: SQVTM and ANQGSEA. The DNA of the CDR3 is TGCAGCGTTTCATTTCTGACGCTCCACGGGTATGGCTACACCTTC. Its protein is CSVSFLTLHGYGYTF.

The chain has TRBV10-3 and TRBJ2-2; 11 nucleotides line up with TRBD2. Losses at the gene ends were 6 bases for V and 4 bases for J; bases not matched to a gene: 4. CDR1 and CDR2 (germline): ENHRY, SYGVKD. This CDR3 comprises 15 residues. The CDR3 region has the DNA TGTGCCATCAGGAAAACTAGCGGGGGCACCGGGGAGCTGTTTTTT. Its protein product is CAIRKTSGGTGELFF.

This chain joins TRBV30 and TRBJ2-7, with a possible D match to TRBD1 (5 bases). V dropped 3 bases and J dropped 2 bases, with 14 bases sitting between them. The V gene's germline CDR1 is GTSNPN and CDR2 SVGIG (reference sequence). The CDR3 is 14 amino acids. The DNA for the CDR3 is TGTGCCTGGAGAACCGACAGACCCCCCTACGAGCAGTACTTC. Amino acids: CAWRTDRPPYEQYF.

J is TRBJ2-7 and V is TRBV7-9, with 7 bases that match TRBD1. Germline lookup yields CDR1 SEHNR and CDR2 FQNEAQ (reference sequence). Trimming at V came to 1 base and at J to 3 bases, leaving 3 bases not matched to a gene. The CDR3 is 14 amino acids. The CDR3 coding sequence is TGTGCCAGCAGCTTAGGAGACAGGGTCTACGAGCAGTACTTC. Translating it yields CASSLGDRVYEQYF.

The chain carries TRBV7-2 and TRBJ2-1, with TRBD2 matching 7 bases. V lost 1 base to trimming and J lost 4 bases; unmatched junction nucleotides: 16. CDR1 and CDR2 from the germline V gene are SGHTA and FQGNSA. The length of the CDR3 is 19 residues. The CDR3 DNA sequence: TGTGCCAGCAGCTTAGACCTTCGGGACTATACACGGCCATACAATGAGCAGTTCTTC. The encoded protein is CASSLDLRDYTRPYNEQFF.

There are a few counts of this clone. This sequence joins TRBV7-9 and TRBJ2-2; no firm D call. Germline V gene sequence: CDR1 SEHNR, CDR2 FQNEAQ (reference sequence). V gave up 4 bases and J gave up 5 bases, with 2 bases separating them. This CDR3 comprises 11 residues. CDR3 amino acids: CASSSTGELFF. The CDR3, as DNA: TGTGCCAGCAGCTCTACCGGGGAGCTGTTTTTT.

V gene TRBV10-2 combines with J gene TRBJ2-7; D is perhaps TRBD2 (5 bases). Trimming pared 0 bases from V and 2 bases from J, leaving 5 bases between. The CDR3 extends over 13 amino acids. Looked up from germline, CDR1 is WSHSY and CDR2 is SAAADI. DNA of the CDR3: TGCGCCAGCAGTGAGTCCGGGACCTACGAGCAGTACTTC. It translates to CASSESGTYEQYF.

This clone came up a few times. The V and J genes are TRBV19 and TRBJ1-1; D is unresolved. The CDR3 sequence is 14 residues long. Per the germline V gene, CDR1 is LNHDA and CDR2 is SQIVND (reference sequence). With 3 bases removed from V and 2 bases from J, the gap between germline ends came to 10 bases. The CDR3 loop is CASSITADNTEAFF. CDR3 sequence (DNA): TGTGCCAGTAGTATTACGGCGGATAACACTGAAGCTTTCTTT.

This chain links TRBV19 with TRBJ1-5; 12 nucleotides line up with TRBD1. The CDR3 is 20 amino acids. Trimming cost V 5 bases and J 1 base; bases outside gene matches: 15. CDR1 is LNHDA and CDR2 is SQIVND in the germline V gene (reference sequence). The CDR3, as DNA: TGTGCCAGTAGTCAGCTCCGACCGGGACAGGGGGCAGGGAGCAATCAGCCCCAGCATTTT. It specifies CASSQLRPGQGAGSNQPQHF.

For the CDR3, the DNA is TGTGCCAGCAGTGAAGCCGGTCACAGCCTTTTCACAGATACGCAGTATTTT. Translating it yields CASSEAGHSLFTDTQYF. J is TRBJ2-3 and V is TRBV6-1; unclear D gene. Trimming removed 0 bases from V and 2 bases from J, with 15 bases in between. Germline V lookup: CDR1 MNHNS, CDR2 SASEGT. The CDR3 length is 17 residues.